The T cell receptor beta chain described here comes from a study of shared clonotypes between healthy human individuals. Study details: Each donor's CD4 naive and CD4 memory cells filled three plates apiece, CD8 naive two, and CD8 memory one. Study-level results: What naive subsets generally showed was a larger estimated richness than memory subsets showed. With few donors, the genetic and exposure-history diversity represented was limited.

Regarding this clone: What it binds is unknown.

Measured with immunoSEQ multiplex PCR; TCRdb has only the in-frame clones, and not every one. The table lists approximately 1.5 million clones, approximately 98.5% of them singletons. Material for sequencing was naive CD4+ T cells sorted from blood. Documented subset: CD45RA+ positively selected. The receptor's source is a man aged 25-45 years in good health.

The CDR3 bases are TGTGCCAGCTCACTTAATTCGGGACTAGCCTCTACGCGCACCGGGGAGCTGTTTTTT. It yields the protein CASSLNSGLASTRTGELFF. This chain connects TRBV18 to TRBJ2-2; 9 bases agree with TRBD2. The CDR3 is 19 residues long. The junction had 16 bases not matched to a gene; V was cut back by 4 bases and J by 4 bases. CDR1 and CDR2 from the germline V gene are KGHSH and LQKENI.